This is a list of T cell receptor beta chains from one sample in a study of T cells in Graves' hyperthyroidism and ophthalmopathy. TCRdb reanalysed the multiplex PCR reads using MiXCR and keeps one entry per CDR3 protein. The top ten clones hold around a third of a sample with some 370,000 distinct CDR3 sequences, 17% of them seen once. Sequencing was done on a sample of blood. These receptor sequences come from a woman aged 30 to 39 with Graves' hyperthyroidism that later progressed to Graves' ophthalmopathy. Each CDR3 is given with its conserved first and last residue. A D gene is named only where the DNA matches it firmly. Clone sizes are given selectively: once, few, many, or a class where the clone is expanded.

clone size | D gene | J gene | V gene | CDR3 DNA | CDR3 protein
NA | NA | TRBJ1-3 | TRBV12-3/TRBV12-4 | TGTGCCAGCAGTCCTGGGGGAAGGACAGCATATCAAGGAAACACCATATATTTT | CASSPGGRTAYQGNTIYF
few | NA | TRBJ2-7 | TRBV3-1 | TGTGCCAGCAGCCAAGGGTTTTGGAGCGAGCAGTACTTC | CASSQGFWSEQYF
few | NA | TRBJ1-2 | TRBV29-1 | TGCAGCGTTGGCCTGAACTATGGCTACACCTTC | CSVGLNYGYTF
many | NA | TRBJ2-2 | TRBV27 | TGTGCCAGCAATCGGTTGGAAGGCTTAAACACCGGGGAGCTGTTTTTT | CASNRLEGLNTGELFF
NA | NA | TRBJ2-3 | TRBV13 | TGTGCCAGCAGCCAACGAACAGAAAACACAGATACGCAGTATTTT | CASSQRTENTDTQYF
many | NA | TRBJ2-3 | TRBV11-2 | TGTGCCAGCAGCTTAGATTTGTCCAGCACAGATACGCAGTATTTT | CASSLDLSSTDTQYF
few | NA | TRBJ2-1 | TRBV19 | TGTGCCAGTACTCCGACAGGGAGGGGGCCCAAGGACTCGCAGTTCTTC | CASTPTGRGPKDSQFF
NA | TRBD2 | TRBJ2-2 | TRBV6-5 | TGTGCCAGCAGTTACCTAGCGGGGGGGGTCAACACCGGGGAGCTGTTTTTT | CASSYLAGGVNTGELFF
NA | TRBD1 | TRBJ2-2 | TRBV27 | TGTGCCAGCAGGACTCAGGGGGCGCGGACCGGGGAGCTGTTTTTT | CASRTQGARTGELFF
NA | TRBD2 | TRBJ2-7 | TRBV28 | TGTGCCAGCAGTTTCTTATCTAGCGGGGTTTACGAGCAGTACTTC | CASSFLSSGVYEQYF
few | TRBD2 | TRBJ2-1 | TRBV3-1 | TGTGCCAGCAGCCAAGTGGCTCTAGCGGGAGAGTATGAGCAGTTCTTC | CASSQVALAGEYEQFF
many | NA | TRBJ1-5 | TRBV6-1 | TGTGCCAGCAGTGAAGAAAGGTACAGTGATAGCAATCAGCCCCAGCATTTT | CASSEERYSDSNQPQHF
many | NA | TRBJ2-3 | TRBV28 | TGTGCCAGCAGTTTGTCCAGGGCGGGAGATACGCAGTATTTT | CASSLSRAGDTQYF
few | NA | TRBJ1-6 | TRBV30 | TGTGCCTGGACCGGGGCGGGTTCACCCCTCCACTTT | CAWTGAGSPLHF
many | NA | TRBJ1-2 | TRBV19 | TGTGCCAGTTCCTGGCAGGGTTTGGATGGCTACACCTTC | CASSWQGLDGYTF
many | TRBD1 | TRBJ2-3 | TRBV29-1 | TGCAGCGTTCCGGGACAGGACGGCACAGATACGCAGTATTTT | CSVPGQDGTDTQYF
NA | NA | TRBJ2-1 | TRBV7-6 | TGTGCCAGCAGCCCCCTAGGTCCGGTGAGCTCCTACAATGAGCAGTTCTTC | CASSPLGPVSSYNEQFF
many | NA | TRBJ1-6 | TRBV10-1 | TGCGCCAGCAGTTCGGGGGAAGGGTCACCCCTCCACTTT | CASSSGEGSPLHF
NA | TRBD1 | TRBJ1-4 | TRBV15 | TGTGCCACCAGCAGAGGATGGGGACAGGGTAATGAAAAACTGTTTTTT | CATSRGWGQGNEKLFF
many | NA | TRBJ1-2 | TRBV27 | TGTGCCAGCAGTTTATCCCCACCGGGACCCATCAACTATGGCTACACCTTC | CASSLSPPGPINYGYTF
many | NA | TRBJ2-1 | TRBV10-3 | TGTGCCATCAGTCTCCGCGGGAAAAAACAGACGGGTGAGCAGTTCTTC | CAISLRGKKQTGEQFF
many | NA | TRBJ1-1 | TRBV28 | TGTGCCAGCAGTTTCCATTTGGACAATCCGAACACTGAAGCTTTCTTT | CASSFHLDNPNTEAFF
few | NA | TRBJ2-2 | TRBV29-1 | TGCAGCGTTGAGGGGACGAACACCGGGGAGCTGTTTTTT | CSVEGTNTGELFF